The next 15 T cell receptor beta chains were all read from a single sample in a study of blood T cell repertoires in COVID-19. Assay: immunoSEQ multiplex PCR; the TCRdb copy retains only in-frame clones and omits some. This sample has 150,000 to 200,000 clones, with approximately 79% found just once. Sequences were obtained from peripheral blood. The receptors come from a man aged 55 to 69 with active or convalescent COVID-19.

This clone was seen a few times. The chain combines TRBV6-5 with TRBJ1-2; D gene unclear. The CDR3 has 12 amino acids. Deletions cut 4 bases from V and 8 bases from J, with 11 bases between. CDR1 is MNHEY and CDR2 is SVGAGI in the germline V gene. Here the CDR3 DNA reads TGTGCCAGCAGTTCGCAAGCGGAAGGCTACACCTTC. Translated: CASSSQAEGYTF.

V and J are TRBV29-1 and TRBJ1-1; tentatively, D is TRBD1 (6 bases). The CDR3 extends over 9 amino acids. Germline V CDR1 and CDR2: SQVTM, ANQGSEA. The CDR3 spells CRGGTEAFF. The CDR3 coding sequence is TGCAGAGGGGGCACTGAAGCTTTCTTT.

The V call is TRBV7-9, the J call TRBJ1-4; no firm D call. The CDR3 has 16 residues. CDR1 and CDR2 (germline): SEHNR, FQNEAQ (reference sequence). V was pared by 7 bases and J by 1 base, with 16 bases between. The DNA for the CDR3 is TGTGCCAGCACTCTCCAAGTCGCAGGAACTAATGAAAAACTGTTTTTT. It yields the protein CASTLQVAGTNEKLFF.

The genes are TRBV6-7 and TRBJ2-4; perhaps TRBD1 as D (7 bases). TRBV6-7 is treated as an ORF (open reading frame) with a function not yet certain. There are 15 residues in the CDR3. V lost 6 bases, J lost 0 bases, and 12 bases lay in between. The CDR3 reads CASSQGGPAKNIQYF. Written as DNA, the CDR3 is TGTGCCAGCAGCCAGGGGGGACCAGCCAAAAACATTCAGTACTTC.

This chain connects TRBV4-1 to TRBJ1-3; TRBD1 aligns across 8 bases. Germline CDR1 is MGHRA and CDR2 is YSYEKL. V lost 3 bases and J lost 2; bases outside the gene matches: 6. The CDR3 sequence is 16 residues long. The CDR3, as DNA: TGCGCCAGCAGCCATGGCAGGGGGCCTACTGGAAACACCATATATTTT. This translates into CASSHGRGPTGNTIYF.

The rearrangement joins TRBV6-5 to TRBJ2-5; tentative D call: TRBD1 (6 bases). CDR3 length: 14 residues. V lost 5 bases and J lost 4, with 14 bases in between. Germline V gives CDR1 MNHEY, CDR2 SVGAGI. The CDR3 protein is CASSLLDSPETQYF. Written as DNA, the CDR3 is TGTGCCAGCAGTCTATTGGACAGTCCAGAGACCCAGTACTTC.

The rearrangement uses TRBV28 and TRBJ1-4; D may be TRBD1 (5 bases). V was shortened by 3 bases and J by 6 bases, with 8 bases between the two germline ends. Germline assignment: CDR1 MDHEN and CDR2 SYDVKM. The CDR3 covers 13 residues. The CDR3 DNA reads TGTGCCAGCAGTTTCAGGGCCGATGAAAAACTGTTTTTT. It yields the protein CASSFRADEKLFF.

The V gene is TRBV4-1, the J gene TRBJ1-6; the D is unclear. CDR1 and CDR2 (germline): MGHRA, YSYEKL. The CDR3 is 16 residues long. The V end lost 4 bases, the J end lost 0 bases, and 10 bases lay between the germline ends. The CDR3 DNA sequence: TGCGCCAGCAGCCTTCGCCCAGTCTCCTATAATTCACCCCTCCACTTT. Protein sequence: CASSLRPVSYNSPLHF.

The V and J genes are TRBV9 and TRBJ2-3; 10 positions agree with TRBD2. Trimming removed 0 bases from V and 7 bases from J; junction bases left unmatched: 5. The CDR3 runs 15 residues. Per the germline V gene, CDR1 is SGDLS and CDR2 is YYNGEE. Here the CDR3 reads CASSVEAGGQYTQYF. The CDR3 DNA sequence: TGTGCCAGCAGCGTAGAAGCGGGAGGGCAATATACGCAGTATTTT.

The J gene is TRBJ2-1, the V gene TRBV7-2; possibly TRBD2 for D (7 bases). Germline loops: CDR1 SGHTA, CDR2 FQGNSA. Trimming removed 6 bases from V and 4 bases from J, with 13 bases in between. This CDR3 contains 14 residues. The CDR3 region has the DNA TGTGCCAGCAGTCGGGGGGCAGCGTACAATGAGCAGTTCTTC. This encodes CASSRGAAYNEQFF.

This clone has a handful of counts. The chain joins TRBV6-1 to TRBJ2-7; the D is unclear. Germline V gene data show CDR1 as MNHNS and CDR2 as SASEGT. This CDR3 comprises 14 residues. Trimming cost V 0 bases and J 2 bases, with 8 bases left between them. The CDR3 is CASSEARTPYEQYF. The CDR3 bases are TGTGCCAGCAGTGAAGCGAGAACCCCCTACGAGCAGTACTTC.

The chain combines TRBV6-9 with TRBJ1-5, with 9 bases lining up with TRBD1. The CDR3 loop spans 13 amino acids. With 9 bases clipped from V and 3 bases from J, the junction kept 3 bases outside the gene matches. Germline CDR1 reads MNHGY; CDR2 reads SVAAGI. DNA of the CDR3: TGTGCCAGAGACAGGGGGGCCAATCAGCCCCAGCATTTT. Its protein is CARDRGANQPQHF.

The rearrangement uses TRBV2 and TRBJ1-3; 7 bases align to TRBD1. The V gene end was trimmed by 6 bases and the J gene end by 0 bases; junction bases not matched to a gene: 8. Germline CDR1 SNHLY, CDR2 FYNNEI. CDR3 length: 16 amino acids. The CDR3 DNA is TGTGCCAGCAGCGGATACGGGACAGCCTCTGGAAACACCATATATTTT. Amino acids: CASSGYGTASGNTIYF.

The DNA of the CDR3 is TGTGCCAGCAGCGTAGTCCAGGGGGCAGATACGCAGTATTTT. It translates to CASSVVQGADTQYF. The chain is built from TRBV9 and TRBJ2-3; TRBD1 aligns across 7 bases. Germline V gene lookup returns CDR1 SGDLS and CDR2 YYNGEE. Trimming cost V 0 bases and J 4 bases; bases outside gene matches: 2. The CDR3 loop spans 14 amino acids.

The V call is TRBV28, the J call TRBJ2-2; D gene unclear. From germline, CDR1 is MDHEN and CDR2 SYDVKM. CDR3 length: 15 amino acids. The V gene lost 5 bases and the J gene lost 4 bases, with 14 bases spanning the gap. CDR3 nucleotides: TGTGCCAGCAGTAATAGACTTAAGGTCACCGGGGAGCTGTTTTTT. Its protein product is CASSNRLKVTGELFF.